A selection of T cell receptor beta chains follows, all from one sample in a study of T cells expressing NK-cell markers. Reanalyzing the 5' RACE reads, TCRdb keeps one entry per CDR3 protein, without DNA. In all, the sample yields about 460,000 distinct CDR3 sequences. The material sequenced was blood T cells: a sorted CD56 or NKG2C T cell subset, CD4+ or CD8+ T cells, or bulk PBMC T cells (not recorded which). The source of these receptors is a woman in her 50s in good health. The CDR3 runs from the conserved cysteine through the conserved F or W. Fields, in order: V gene, J gene, CDR3 protein.

>TRBV29-1|TRBJ2-4
CSVRPTGSGNIQYF
>TRBV12-3/TRBV12-4|TRBJ2-3
CASSLVGTVKVGQYF
>TRBV27|TRBJ2-5
CASSPGIGQETQYF
>TRBV10-3|TRBJ2-5
CAISATGTIGETQYF
>TRBV7-7|TRBJ2-2
CASSLAGLAETGELFF
>TRBV12-3/TRBV12-4|TRBJ2-3
CATGEVTDTQYF
>TRBV4-1|TRBJ1-4
CASSQDQTRGKLFF
>TRBV29-1|TRBJ2-5
CSVGLAVTQYF
>TRBV20-1|TRBJ2-1
CSASGSGGSYNEQFF
>TRBV12-3/TRBV12-4|TRBJ1-1
CASSFCGQGSQMNTEAFF
>TRBV20-1|TRBJ2-1
CSASGDREQFF
>TRBV12-3/TRBV12-4|TRBJ2-5
CASTLTRDGTQYF
>TRBV6-5|TRBJ1-2
CASSYITVGGYGYTF
>TRBV4-1|TRBJ1-1
CASSQAKFGQQRPGAFF
>TRBV11-2|TRBJ2-4
CASSRGLALAKNIQYF
>TRBV30|TRBJ1-6
CAWIPPHGNSPLHF
>TRBV20-1|TRBJ2-5
CSARDDGGGSWETQYF
>TRBV5-1|TRBJ2-3
CASSLVPGVPDTQYF
>TRBV5-6|TRBJ2-1
CASSLVVRVRPVAYNEQFF
>TRBV15|TRBJ1-4
CATSRGQSTNEKLFF
>TRBV4-2|TRBJ2-3
CASSQGRDLDTQYF
>TRBV11-2|TRBJ2-3
CASSRNGGSVSDTQYF
>TRBV30|TRBJ2-1
CAWSGRRVSSYNEQFF
>TRBV7-8|TRBJ2-7
CASSLTRTSGSHEQYF
>TRBV4-1|TRBJ2-4
CASRRLGGRASAKNIQYF
>TRBV10-3|TRBJ2-1
CAISESRGNEQFF
>TRBV11-1|TRBJ2-1
CASSLHMTVGNEQFF